What follows are 25 T cell receptor beta chains derived from one specimen sequenced in a study of T cells in Graves' hyperthyroidism and ophthalmopathy. Template material for amplifying TCR beta CDR3 regions consisted of RNA transcripts. HTBI primers were employed in a first-round RT-PCR of the TCR CDR3. Each CDR3 protein gets one entry after TCRdb re-called the multiplex PCR reads with MiXCR. The sample includes 250,000 to 300,000 distinct CDR3 sequences, about 15% of them seen just once. Sequenced: blood. The source of these receptors is a woman aged 40 to 50 with Graves' hyperthyroidism that later progressed to Graves' ophthalmopathy.

In regard to this clonotype: A much larger clone is a single base away; this may be a read error. The CDR3 sequence: CASSSRGTVGQYF. The CDR3, as DNA: TGTGCCAGCAGCAGCCGCGGGACAGTCGGCCAGTACTTC. The V call is TRBV7-9, the J call TRBJ2-5; tentatively, D is TRBD1 (7 bases). CDR3 length: 13 amino acids. The germline CDR1 and CDR2 sequences are SEHNR and FQNEAQ (reference sequence). With 5 bases removed from V and 10 bases from J, the gap between germline ends came to 17 bases.

This clonotype came up many times. V usage is TRBV5-6 and J usage is TRBJ2-7; TRBD2 agrees at 7 bases. With V trimmed by 1 base and J by 6 bases, 4 bases remained unmatched. This CDR3 spans 13 amino acids. Germline CDR1 SGHDT, CDR2 YYEEEE. The CDR3 loop is CASSLQTSFEQYF. The CDR3 DNA is TGTGCCAGCAGCTTGCAGACTAGCTTCGAGCAGTACTTC.

This clonotype was recorded at least ten times. The rearrangement uses TRBV3-1 and TRBJ1-4; no clear D gene. Deletions cut 0 bases from V and 3 bases from J, with 8 bases between. Germline CDR1 reads LGHDT; CDR2 reads YNNKEL (reference sequence). The CDR3 has 15 amino acids. CDR3 sequence reads: CASSQEPVPNEKLFF. CDR3 in DNA: TGTGCCAGCAGCCAAGAGCCTGTCCCTAATGAAAAACTGTTTTTT.

This clonotype appeared many times. As DNA, the CDR3 is TGCGCCAGCAGCTTGGGAGGCGTGAACACTGAAGCTTTCTTT. Amino acids: CASSLGGVNTEAFF. This chain joins TRBV5-1 and TRBJ1-1, with unresolved D. Germline CDR1 SGHRS, CDR2 YFSETQ. The CDR3 is 14 amino acids. The V gene lost 0 bases and the J gene lost 0 bases, with 6 bases spanning the gap.

In its sample, this clonotype was seen a few times. This chain links TRBV18 with TRBJ2-1, with D perhaps assigned TRBD1 or TRBD2 (5 bases each). Germline V gene lookup returns CDR1 KGHSH and CDR2 LQKENI. With 0 bases removed from V and 6 bases from J, the gap between germline ends came to 18 bases. This CDR3 is 17 amino acids long. The CDR3 is CASSPPNLGAPGNEQFF. CDR3 nucleotide sequence: TGTGCCAGCTCACCACCGAATCTCGGGGCCCCTGGCAATGAGCAGTTCTTC.

This clonotype was picked up many times. The rearrangement uses TRBV28 and TRBJ2-2, with a possible D match to TRBD1 (8 bases). Germline CDR1 is MDHEN and CDR2 is SYDVKM. V was trimmed by 5 bases and J by 0 bases, leaving 22 bases between them. This CDR3 region has 19 residues. Here the CDR3 DNA reads TGTGCCAGCAGTCTTAGACAGGGGCTAGCGGAAGCGAACACCGGGGAGCTGTTTTTT. Translated, it gives CASSLRQGLAEANTGELFF.

Notes on this clonotype: This clone may be a read error of a much larger clone one base away. This chain joins TRBV28 and TRBJ1-1; TRBD1 is a possible D gene (6 bases). The length of the CDR3 is 14 residues. Per germline, CDR1 MDHEN and CDR2 SYDVKM. The CDR3 nucleotides read TGTGCCAGCAGTTTATGGGGGGCTATCACTCAAGCTTTCTTT. Protein: CASSLWGAITQAFF.

This clonotype was observed many times. The rearrangement links TRBV29-1 to TRBJ2-2; 8 nucleotides line up with TRBD2. The CDR3 totals 13 residues. V lost 3 bases to trimming and J lost 5 bases; unmatched junction nucleotides: 2. Germline CDR1 reads SQVTM; CDR2 reads ANQGSEA. The DNA of the CDR3 is TGCAGCGTTGATCAGCGGGAGACCGGGGAGCTGTTTTTT. The encoded protein is CSVDQRETGELFF.

This clonotype was detected many times. The chain combines TRBV20-1 with TRBJ1-1; D not certain. In germline, CDR1 is DFQATT, CDR2 SNEGSKA (reference sequence). Trimming took off 2 bases at V and 0 bases at J, with 16 bases between the two ends. The CDR3 has 16 residues. CDR3 bases: TGCAGTGCTAGAAATCGCCGGGGAATTATGAACACTGAAGCTTTCTTT. As protein: CSARNRRGIMNTEAFF.

This clonotype was seen a few times. The rearrangement uses TRBV18 and TRBJ2-7; TRBD2 is a possible D gene (5 bases). The germline gives CDR1 KGHSH, CDR2 LQKENI. V lost 8 bases and J lost 2, with 13 bases in between. This CDR3 spans 13 amino acids. In nucleotides, the CDR3 is TGTGCCAGCCATTCAACTAGTACCTACGAGCAGTACTTC. This translates into CASHSTSTYEQYF.

This clonotype was seen many times. The chain is built from TRBV6-1 and TRBJ1-5; D not certain. V lost 3 bases and J 5 bases, leaving 5 bases between the germline ends. Germline lookup yields CDR1 MNHNS and CDR2 SASEGT. The CDR3 has 12 residues. CDR3 amino acids: CASSDWDQPQHF. The CDR3 coding sequence is TGTGCCAGCAGTGATTGGGATCAGCCCCAGCATTTT.

This clonotype was detected many times. Written as DNA, the CDR3 is TGTGCCAGCAGCAGGGGACAAAACACTGAAGCTTTCTTT. Translated: CASSRGQNTEAFF. The chain links TRBV7-9 to TRBJ1-1; D perhaps matches TRBD1 (6 bases). V dropped 5 bases and J dropped 2 bases, with 9 bases sitting between them. Germline CDR1 SEHNR, CDR2 FQNEAQ (reference sequence). The CDR3 loop spans 13 amino acids.

This clonotype has just a few counts. The V and J genes are TRBV20-1 and TRBJ2-3; 11 nucleotides line up with TRBD2. Germline V CDR1 and CDR2: DFQATT, SNEGSKA (reference sequence). The CDR3 runs to 13 residues. The CDR3 region is CSSLAGGSDTQYF. CDR3 sequence (DNA): TGCAGCAGTCTAGCGGGAGGTTCAGATACGCAGTATTTT.

This clonotype was detected many times. V is TRBV28 and J is TRBJ2-4, with 8 bases fitting TRBD2. With 3 bases clipped from V and 7 bases from J, the junction kept 5 bases outside the gene matches. Looked up from germline, CDR1 is MDHEN and CDR2 is SYDVKM. The CDR3 contains 14 residues. The DNA of the CDR3 is TGTGCCAGCAGTTTCGGGGGGGCTTCGAACATTCAGTACTTC. It specifies CASSFGGASNIQYF.

This clonotype was recorded at least ten times. The chain links TRBV27 to TRBJ2-7; D is ambiguous. Trimming left V 0 bases short and J 3 bases short, with 6 bases between. The CDR3 totals 13 residues. Germline-derived CDR1 and CDR2 are MNHEY and SMNVEV (reference sequence). The CDR3 nucleotides are TGTGCCAGCAGTTTATCTTGGGGCTACGAGCAGTACTTC. Residues: CASSLSWGYEQYF.

This clonotype has ten or more counts. The chain combines TRBV27 with TRBJ2-1; 7 bases are a match to TRBD2. The ends lost 4 bases at V and 7 bases at J; junction bases unmatched: 7. Per germline, CDR1 MNHEY and CDR2 SMNVEV (reference sequence). CDR3 length: 14 residues. CDR3: CASSYRTSSNEQFF. The CDR3 DNA is TGTGCCAGCAGTTATCGGACTAGTTCTAATGAGCAGTTCTTC.

This clonotype was found a few times. V gene TRBV20-1 combines with J gene TRBJ2-7, with 14 nucleotides matching TRBD2. Germline assignment: CDR1 DFQATT and CDR2 SNEGSKA (reference sequence). The CDR3 consists of 15 residues. Germline trimming cut 6 bases from V and 2 bases from J; bases unmatched to any gene: 6. DNA of the CDR3: TGCAGTGCCCAGACTAGCGGGAGGGGGGCCTACGAGCAGTACTTC. Amino acid sequence: CSAQTSGRGAYEQYF.

The rearrangement joins TRBV2 to TRBJ1-1, with 8 bases aligning to TRBD1. The germline V gene encodes CDR1 SNHLY and CDR2 FYNNEI. The V gene end was trimmed by 6 bases and the J gene end by 2 bases; junction bases not matched to a gene: 8. The CDR3 loop spans 15 amino acids. CDR3 sequence reads: CASRDRVRVNTEAFF. The CDR3 region has the DNA TGTGCCAGCAGGGACAGGGTGCGAGTAAACACTGAAGCTTTCTTT.

Worth noting for this clonotype: A clone one base away is much larger, so this may be a read error. CDR3: CASSLDEAGEEKLFF. As DNA, the CDR3 is TGCGCCAGCAGCTTGGATGAGGCAGGGGAAGAAAAACTGTTTTTT. The chain recombines TRBV5-1 with TRBJ1-4; perhaps TRBD1 as D (6 bases). There are 15 residues in the CDR3. CDR1 is SGHRS and CDR2 is YFSETQ in the germline V gene. V was pared by 0 bases and J by 8 bases, with 14 bases between.

The rearrangement joins TRBV11-2 to TRBJ2-7, with TRBD2 as a possible D gene (5 bases). Looked up from germline, CDR1 is SGHAT and CDR2 is FQNNGV. The CDR3 has 16 residues. The ends were cut back, 2 bases at V and 6 bases at J, with 20 bases in the middle. CDR3 in amino acids: CASSLWSPGTKGEQYF. CDR3 in DNA: TGTGCCAGCAGCTTATGGAGTCCGGGAACTAAGGGCGAGCAGTACTTC.

This clonotype was seen ten or more times. The chain uses TRBV11-1 and TRBJ2-1; D is uncertain. Germline V gene lookup returns CDR1 SGHAT and CDR2 FQDESV (reference sequence). The CDR3 is 13 amino acids. V dropped 1 base and J dropped 8 bases, with 9 bases sitting between them. CDR3 in DNA: TGTGCCAGCAGCTTAGGTGTCCGGGATGAGCAGTTCTTC. Encoded protein: CASSLGVRDEQFF.

Ten or more counts support this clonotype. V and J are TRBV30 and TRBJ1-4; D is possibly TRBD1 (5 bases). Germline CDR1 reads GTSNPN; CDR2 reads SVGIG (reference sequence). CDR3 size: 11 residues. Trimming removed 5 bases at V and 7 bases at J, with 8 bases between. CDR3 loop: CAWGGGEKLFF. The CDR3 nucleotides read TGTGCCTGGGGCGGGGGTGAAAAACTGTTTTTT.

The CDR3 coding sequence is TGTGCCAGCAGTTACACCAGGGGAAGTGAAAAACTGTTTTTT. Translating gives CASSYTRGSEKLFF. The chain joins TRBV6-2 or TRBV6-3 to TRBJ1-4, with D possibly matching TRBD1 (6 bases). In germline, CDR1 is MNHEY, CDR2 SVGEGT. V was shortened by 2 bases and J by 7 bases, with 11 bases between the two germline ends. The CDR3 sequence is 14 residues long.

This clonotype was seen ten or more times. This sequence joins TRBV11-1 and TRBJ2-5; 10 nucleotides agree with TRBD2. Germline CDR1 SGHAT, CDR2 FQDESV (reference sequence). The CDR3 totals 15 residues. The J segment lost 5 bases and the V segment lost 2 bases, leaving 5 bases of the junction unmatched. CDR3 DNA: TGTGCCAGCAGCTTACCTAGCGGGAGTCGGGAGACCCAGTACTTC. Protein sequence: CASSLPSGSRETQYF.

In its sample, this clonotype ranks as medium-sized. This sequence joins TRBV6-2 or TRBV6-3 and TRBJ2-2, with D uncertain. CDR3 length equals 13 residues. Germline CDR1 is MNHEY and CDR2 is SVGEGT. Trimming took off 5 bases at V and 3 bases at J, with 7 bases between the two ends. The DNA for the CDR3 is TGTGCCAGCAGTCCCCGGGACACCGGGGAGCTGTTTTTT. This translates into CASSPRDTGELFF.